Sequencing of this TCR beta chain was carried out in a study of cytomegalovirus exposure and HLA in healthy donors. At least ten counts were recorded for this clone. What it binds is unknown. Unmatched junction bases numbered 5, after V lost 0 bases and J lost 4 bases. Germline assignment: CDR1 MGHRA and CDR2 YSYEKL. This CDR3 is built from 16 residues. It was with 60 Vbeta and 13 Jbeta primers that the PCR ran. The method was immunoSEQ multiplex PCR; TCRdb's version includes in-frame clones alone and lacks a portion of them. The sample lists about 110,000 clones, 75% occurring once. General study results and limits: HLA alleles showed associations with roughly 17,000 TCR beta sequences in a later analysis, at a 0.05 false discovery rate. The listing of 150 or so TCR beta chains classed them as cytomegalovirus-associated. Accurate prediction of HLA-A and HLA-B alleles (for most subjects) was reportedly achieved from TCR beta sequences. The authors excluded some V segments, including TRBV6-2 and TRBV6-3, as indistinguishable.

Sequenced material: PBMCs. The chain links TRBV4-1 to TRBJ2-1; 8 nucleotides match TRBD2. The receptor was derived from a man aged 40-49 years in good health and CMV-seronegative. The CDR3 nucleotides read TGCGCCAGCAGCCAAGAAGGCGGGGGGTATTACAATGAGCAGTTCTTC. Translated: CASSQEGGGYYNEQFF.